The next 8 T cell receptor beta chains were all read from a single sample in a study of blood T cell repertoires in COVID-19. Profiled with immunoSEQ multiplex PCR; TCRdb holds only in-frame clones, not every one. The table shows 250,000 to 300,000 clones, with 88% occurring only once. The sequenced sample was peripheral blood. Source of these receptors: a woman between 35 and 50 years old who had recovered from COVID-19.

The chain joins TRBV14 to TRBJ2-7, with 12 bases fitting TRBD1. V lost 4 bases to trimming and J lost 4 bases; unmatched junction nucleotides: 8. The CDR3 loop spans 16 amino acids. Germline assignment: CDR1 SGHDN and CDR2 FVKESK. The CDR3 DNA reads TGTGCCAGCAGCCTCCGGGACAGGGGGCGCGGGTACGAGCAGTACTTC. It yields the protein CASSLRDRGRGYEQYF.

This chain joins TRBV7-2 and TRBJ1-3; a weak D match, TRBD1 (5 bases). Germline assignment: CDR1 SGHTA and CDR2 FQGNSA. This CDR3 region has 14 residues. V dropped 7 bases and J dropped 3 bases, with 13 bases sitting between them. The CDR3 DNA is TGTGCCAGCACCTGGGGGGGGTATGGAAACACCATATATTTT. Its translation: CASTWGGYGNTIYF.

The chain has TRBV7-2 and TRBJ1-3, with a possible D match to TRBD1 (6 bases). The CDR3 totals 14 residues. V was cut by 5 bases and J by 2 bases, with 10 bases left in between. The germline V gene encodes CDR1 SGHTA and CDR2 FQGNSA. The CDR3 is CASSGGFPGNTIYF. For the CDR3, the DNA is TGTGCCAGCAGCGGGGGCTTTCCTGGAAACACCATATATTTT. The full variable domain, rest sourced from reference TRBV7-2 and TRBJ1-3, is GAGVSQSPSNKVTEKGKDVELRCDPISGHTALYWYRQSLGQGLEFLIYFQGNSAPDKSGLPSDRFSAERTGGSVSTLTIQRTQQEDSAVYLCASSGGFPGNTIYFGEGSWLTVV.

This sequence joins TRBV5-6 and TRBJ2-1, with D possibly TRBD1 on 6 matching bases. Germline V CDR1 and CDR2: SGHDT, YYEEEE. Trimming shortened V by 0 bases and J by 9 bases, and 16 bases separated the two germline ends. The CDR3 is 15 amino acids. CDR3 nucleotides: TGTGCCAGCAGCTTGGGGATGGGGGCCTCCGGTGAGCAGTTCTTC. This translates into CASSLGMGASGEQFF.

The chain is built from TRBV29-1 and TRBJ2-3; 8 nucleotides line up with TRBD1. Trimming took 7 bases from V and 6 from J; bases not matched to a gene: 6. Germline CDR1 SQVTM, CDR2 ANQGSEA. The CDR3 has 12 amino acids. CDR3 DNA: TGCAGCGGCAGGGGGCAGGCTGATACGCAGTATTTT. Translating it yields CSGRGQADTQYF.

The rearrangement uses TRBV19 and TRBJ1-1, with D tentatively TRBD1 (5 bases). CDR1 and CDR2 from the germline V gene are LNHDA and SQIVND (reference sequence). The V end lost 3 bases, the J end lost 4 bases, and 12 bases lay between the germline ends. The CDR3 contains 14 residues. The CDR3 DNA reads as TGTGCCAGTAGTATTGGTCAGGGCCCCACTGAAGCTTTCTTT. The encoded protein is CASSIGQGPTEAFF.

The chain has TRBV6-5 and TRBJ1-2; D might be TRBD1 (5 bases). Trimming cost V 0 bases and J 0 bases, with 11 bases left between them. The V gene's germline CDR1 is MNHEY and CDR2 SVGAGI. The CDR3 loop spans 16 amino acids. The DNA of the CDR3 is TGTGCCAGCAGTTACTCGTTTGGACAAGCTAACTATGGCTACACCTTC. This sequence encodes CASSYSFGQANYGYTF.

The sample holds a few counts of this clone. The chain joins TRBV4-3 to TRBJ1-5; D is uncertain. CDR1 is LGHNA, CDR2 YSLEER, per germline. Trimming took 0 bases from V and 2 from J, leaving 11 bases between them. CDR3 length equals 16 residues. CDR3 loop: CASSQDRMARNQPQHF. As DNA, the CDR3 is TGCGCCAGCAGCCAAGATCGTATGGCTCGCAATCAGCCCCAGCATTTT.